This T cell receptor (beta chain) is from a study of blood T cell repertoires in COVID-19. From germline, CDR1 is MDHEN and CDR2 SYDVKM. CDR3 length: 17 residues. Trimming removed 5 bases from V and 6 bases from J, with 22 bases in between. Before being deemed recovered, Cohort 3 donors had two negative PCRs, clearance, or symptom resolution. Sequencing was performed with immunoSEQ multiplex PCR; in TCRdb, only in-frame clones are kept and a portion is missing. The table includes roughly 200,000 clones, around 83% detected once. Sequenced sample: PBMCs or T cells enriched from blood (not recorded which). This receptor was identified in a man between 40 and 49 years old who had recovered from COVID-19. The gene calls are TRBV28 and TRBJ2-2, with a tentative D call TRBD1 (6 bases). CDR3 sequence: CASSLLPRPGDPGELFF. The CDR3 nucleotides read TGTGCCAGCAGTCTTCTACCTCGGCCAGGGGATCCCGGGGAGCTGTTTTTT.